This T cell receptor (beta chain) comes out of a study of cytomegalovirus exposure and HLA in healthy donors. The CDR3 consists of 14 residues. The germline V gene encodes CDR1 MNHEY and CDR2 SMNVEV (reference sequence). V dropped 2 bases and J dropped 6 bases, with 12 bases sitting between them. PCR primers comprised 60 Vbeta and 13 Jbeta primers. Libraries were prepared by immunoSEQ multiplex PCR; TCRdb keeps only in-frame clonotypes and omits some of them. The sample has some 170,000 clones, 80% to 90% seen once. V gene TRBV27 combines with J gene TRBJ2-3; a possible D gene is TRBD1 (6 bases). The clonotype was recovered from a young woman in good health and CMV-seropositive. Sequencing input: PBMCs. The CDR3 reads CASSLETGWDTQYF. DNA of the CDR3: TGTGCCAGCAGTTTAGAGACAGGTTGGGATACGCAGTATTTT.